This T cell receptor (beta chain) is from a study of patients and donors after allogeneic stem cell transplantation. TCRdb re-called the RT-PCR reads through MiXCR, storing one row per CDR3 protein. In the table there are about 960,000 distinct CDR3 sequences, approximately 18% of which are singletons. CDR1 is LGHNA, CDR2 YNFKEQ, per germline. The CDR3 contains 17 residues. J gave up 3 bases and V 1 base, and 7 bases lay outside the gene matches. This clonotype was found a few times. The gene calls are TRBV4-2 and TRBJ2-7, with 12 bases that match TRBD2. This receptor was taken from a human donor who was either an allogeneic HSCT recipient or a stem cell or donor lymphocyte infusion donor (not recorded which). It is not recorded whose cells these are; they may come from a transplant donor. Sequenced material: blood, either unsorted or a sorted T cell fraction (not recorded which). CDR3 loop: CASSQASGGGLIYEQYF. The CDR3 nucleotides are TGTGCCAGCAGCCAAGCTAGCGGGGGGGGATTAATCTACGAGCAGTACTTC.